These T cell receptor beta chains were read from a single sample in a study of T cell responses to AZD1222 COVID-19 vaccine. Here immunoSEQ multiplex PCR was the method, and the copy in TCRdb shows in-frame clones only, minus some. The sample lists roughly 56,000 clones; roughly four fifths were seen once. The material sequenced was peripheral blood, taken 28 days after the second AZD1222 dose. The origin of the receptors is an adult who received the AZD1222 COVID-19 vaccine. Both conserved end residues are part of each CDR3. A D gene is named only where the DNA matches it firmly. Clone size is stated in some rows and not others, as once, few, many or a class when expanded.

V gene: TRBV6-4
clone size: .
J gene: TRBJ2-1
D gene: TRBD1
CDR3 protein: CASSEGDSSYNEQFF
CDR3 DNA: TGTGCCAGCAGTGAAGGGGACAGCTCCTACAATGAGCAGTTCTTC

V gene: TRBV2
clone size: few
J gene: TRBJ2-7
D gene: .
CDR3 protein: CASSHTGGGYEQYF
CDR3 DNA: TGTGCCAGCAGCCATACAGGGGGAGGGTACGAGCAGTACTTC

V gene: TRBV6-5
clone size: .
J gene: TRBJ1-2
D gene: .
CDR3 protein: CATRGVGNYGYTF
CDR3 DNA: TGTGCCACGAGGGGGGTGGGTAACTATGGCTACACCTTC

V gene: TRBV29-1
clone size: .
J gene: TRBJ2-7
D gene: TRBD2
CDR3 protein: CSVKKYPGTSGSVSYEQYF
CDR3 DNA: TGCAGCGTTAAAAAATATCCCGGGACTAGCGGGAGTGTCTCCTACGAGCAGTACTTC

V gene: TRBV28
clone size: .
J gene: TRBJ2-7
D gene: .
CDR3 protein: CASSLRPQGEQYF
CDR3 DNA: TGTGCCAGCAGTTTAAGACCTCAGGGCGAGCAGTACTTC

V gene: TRBV5-6
clone size: .
J gene: TRBJ2-7
D gene: .
CDR3 protein: CASSLRIATEQYF
CDR3 DNA: TGTGCCAGCAGCTTGAGAATAGCTACGGAGCAGTACTTC

V gene: TRBV29-1
clone size: .
J gene: TRBJ2-6
D gene: .
CDR3 protein: CSVETPSGANVLTF
CDR3 DNA: TGCAGCGTTGAGACCCCCTCTGGGGCCAACGTCCTGACTTTC

V gene: TRBV29-1
clone size: .
J gene: TRBJ2-5
D gene: .
CDR3 protein: CSVGDARQETQYF
CDR3 DNA: TGCAGCGTAGGGGACGCTCGGCAAGAGACCCAGTACTTC

V gene: TRBV3-1/TRBV3-2
clone size: .
J gene: TRBJ2-2
D gene: .
CDR3 protein: CASSPSIPGELFF
CDR3 DNA: TGTGCCAGCAGCCCCTCTATACCCGGGGAGCTGTTTTTT

V gene: TRBV4-3
clone size: .
J gene: TRBJ2-3
D gene: .
CDR3 protein: CASSQDPAADTQYF
CDR3 DNA: TGCGCCAGCAGCCAAGATCCAGCGGCAGATACGCAGTATTTT

V gene: TRBV11-2
clone size: .
J gene: TRBJ2-7
D gene: .
CDR3 protein: CASSLDGTGLDEQYF
CDR3 DNA: TGTGCCAGCAGCTTAGATGGCACTGGGTTGGATGAGCAGTACTTC

V gene: TRBV5-1
clone size: .
J gene: TRBJ2-3
D gene: .
CDR3 protein: CASSLVGRSTDTQYF
CDR3 DNA: TGCGCCAGCAGCTTGGTCGGCCGATCCACAGATACGCAGTATTTT

V gene: TRBV7-6
clone size: .
J gene: TRBJ2-7
D gene: .
CDR3 protein: CASSLTGAVEQYF
CDR3 DNA: TGTGCCAGCAGCTTAACAGGTGCGGTGGAGCAGTACTTC

V gene: TRBV7-9
clone size: .
J gene: TRBJ2-5
D gene: .
CDR3 protein: CAGDKRTFQETQYF
CDR3 DNA: TGTGCCGGCGATAAGCGGACCTTCCAAGAGACCCAGTACTTC

V gene: TRBV27
clone size: .
J gene: TRBJ1-6
D gene: .
CDR3 protein: CASSLSGGNSPLHF
CDR3 DNA: TGTGCCAGCAGTTTATCGGGTGGCAATTCACCCCTCCACTTT

V gene: TRBV2
clone size: .
J gene: TRBJ2-5
D gene: TRBD2
CDR3 protein: CASRTAGLAGGKETQYF
CDR3 DNA: TGTGCCAGCAGGACCGCCGGACTAGCGGGAGGGAAAGAGACCCAGTACTTC

V gene: TRBV29-1
clone size: few
J gene: TRBJ2-2
D gene: TRBD2
CDR3 protein: CSAGTSGNTGELFF
CDR3 DNA: TGCAGCGCCGGGACTAGCGGGAACACCGGGGAGCTGTTTTTT

V gene: TRBV30
clone size: .
J gene: TRBJ2-2
D gene: .
CDR3 protein: CAWKGGGTGELFF
CDR3 DNA: TGTGCCTGGAAAGGGGGTGGCACCGGGGAGCTGTTTTTT

V gene: TRBV15
clone size: .
J gene: TRBJ2-5
D gene: TRBD2
CDR3 protein: CATTPTGGTWETQYF
CDR3 DNA: TGTGCCACCACCCCAACGGGGGGGACGTGGGAGACCCAGTACTTC

V gene: TRBV7-2
clone size: .
J gene: TRBJ2-7
D gene: .
CDR3 protein: CASRYAASGVYEQYF
CDR3 DNA: TGTGCCAGCAGATACGCCGCCTCGGGGGTCTACGAGCAGTACTTC

V gene: TRBV7-3
clone size: .
J gene: TRBJ2-7
D gene: TRBD2
CDR3 protein: CASSFSGSTRNEQYF
CDR3 DNA: TGTGCCAGCAGCTTTAGCGGGAGTACGAGGAACGAGCAGTACTTC

V gene: TRBV7-3
clone size: .
J gene: TRBJ1-1
D gene: .
CDR3 protein: CASSLTAGTNTEAFF
CDR3 DNA: TGTGCCAGCAGCTTAACGGCGGGGACGAACACTGAAGCTTTCTTT

V gene: TRBV2
clone size: .
J gene: TRBJ2-1
D gene: TRBD2
CDR3 protein: CASSDPSPTSGRYNEQFF
CDR3 DNA: TGTGCCAGCAGTGACCCTTCCCCTACTAGCGGGAGGTACAATGAGCAGTTCTTC

V gene: TRBV10-3
clone size: .
J gene: TRBJ2-5
D gene: .
CDR3 protein: CAISGTFQETQYF
CDR3 DNA: TGTGCCATCAGCGGGACTTTCCAAGAGACCCAGTACTTC

V gene: TRBV9
clone size: .
J gene: TRBJ2-7
D gene: TRBD1
CDR3 protein: CASSPRQGSSYEQYF
CDR3 DNA: TGTGCCAGCAGCCCTCGACAGGGAAGCTCCTACGAGCAGTACTTC

V gene: TRBV9
clone size: .
J gene: TRBJ2-7
D gene: TRBD1
CDR3 protein: CASSGGIATGGTIGYEQYF
CDR3 DNA: TGTGCCAGCAGCGGGGGTATTGCGACAGGGGGCACGATTGGGTACGAGCAGTACTTC

V gene: TRBV7-8
clone size: once
J gene: TRBJ2-2
D gene: TRBD2
CDR3 protein: CASSSLAGGETGELFF
CDR3 DNA: TGTGCCAGCAGCTCCCTAGCGGGAGGAGAGACCGGGGAGCTGTTTTTT

V gene: TRBV7-2
clone size: .
J gene: TRBJ2-3
D gene: .
CDR3 protein: CASSKITDTQYF
CDR3 DNA: TGTGCCAGCAGTAAAATCACAGATACGCAGTATTTT

V gene: TRBV5-5
clone size: few
J gene: TRBJ1-1
D gene: .
CDR3 protein: CASSLWAEAFF
CDR3 DNA: TGTGCCAGCAGCTTGTGGGCTGAAGCTTTCTTT

V gene: TRBV12-3/TRBV12-4
clone size: .
J gene: TRBJ2-7
D gene: .
CDR3 protein: CASSLRDGYEQYF
CDR3 DNA: TGTGCCAGCAGTTTACGCGACGGGTACGAGCAGTACTTC

V gene: TRBV5-1
clone size: .
J gene: TRBJ2-7
D gene: .
CDR3 protein: CASSLQPANTYEQYF
CDR3 DNA: TGCGCCAGCAGCTTGCAGCCAGCTAATACCTACGAGCAGTACTTC

V gene: TRBV4-1
clone size: .
J gene: TRBJ1-3
D gene: .
CDR3 protein: CASSHNRVSGNTIYF
CDR3 DNA: TGCGCCAGCAGCCATAACAGGGTTTCTGGAAACACCATATATTTT

V gene: TRBV4-3
clone size: .
J gene: TRBJ1-2
D gene: .
CDR3 protein: CASSQDVGNGYTF
CDR3 DNA: TGCGCCAGCAGCCAAGATGTGGGTAATGGCTACACCTTC

V gene: TRBV4-1
clone size: .
J gene: TRBJ1-1
D gene: .
CDR3 protein: CASSRPDRNTEAFF
CDR3 DNA: TGCGCCAGCAGCCGCCCGGACAGGAACACTGAAGCTTTCTTT

V gene: TRBV14
clone size: .
J gene: TRBJ1-1
D gene: .
CDR3 protein: CASAAEINTEAFF
CDR3 DNA: TGTGCCAGCGCCGCAGAGATTAACACTGAAGCTTTCTTT

V gene: TRBV28
clone size: .
J gene: TRBJ1-2
D gene: TRBD1
CDR3 protein: CASSLSGQGRGYTF
CDR3 DNA: TGTGCCAGCAGTTTATCAGGACAGGGGAGGGGCTACACCTTC

V gene: TRBV7-9
clone size: .
J gene: TRBJ2-7
D gene: TRBD2
CDR3 protein: CASSLGLPSGSDEQYF
CDR3 DNA: TGTGCCAGCAGCTTAGGTCTTCCTAGCGGGAGTGACGAGCAGTACTTC

V gene: TRBV4-2
clone size: .
J gene: TRBJ2-1
D gene: TRBD1
CDR3 protein: CASSQSNGDSNEQFF
CDR3 DNA: TGTGCCAGCAGCCAATCGAACGGGGACAGTAATGAGCAGTTCTTC

V gene: TRBV6-2/TRBV6-3
clone size: .
J gene: TRBJ2-7
D gene: .
CDR3 protein: CASSYGIADHSYEQYF
CDR3 DNA: TGTGCCAGCAGTTATGGGATAGCCGACCATTCCTACGAGCAGTACTTC

V gene: TRBV7-2
clone size: .
J gene: TRBJ1-6
D gene: TRBD1
CDR3 protein: CASSLHQGQGIQALHF
CDR3 DNA: TGTGCCAGCAGCCTACACCAGGGACAGGGTATTCAGGCCCTCCACTTT

V gene: TRBV19
clone size: .
J gene: TRBJ2-7
D gene: TRBD1
CDR3 protein: CASESGTGGYEQYF
CDR3 DNA: TGTGCCAGTGAATCCGGGACAGGGGGCTACGAGCAGTACTTC

V gene: TRBV19
clone size: .
J gene: TRBJ1-5
D gene: .
CDR3 protein: CASMLEPSNQPQHF
CDR3 DNA: TGTGCCAGTATGCTGGAGCCTAGCAATCAGCCCCAGCATTTT

V gene: TRBV30
clone size: .
J gene: TRBJ1-4
D gene: .
CDR3 protein: CAWSGPDNEKLFF
CDR3 DNA: TGTGCCTGGAGTGGTCCAGATAATGAAAAACTGTTTTTT

V gene: TRBV27
clone size: .
J gene: TRBJ1-2
D gene: .
CDR3 protein: CASSPLPPGVDGYTF
CDR3 DNA: TGTGCCAGCAGTCCACTACCCCCAGGGGTAGATGGCTACACCTTC

V gene: TRBV27
clone size: .
J gene: TRBJ1-2
D gene: .
CDR3 protein: CASRKDPYGYTF
CDR3 DNA: TGTGCCAGCAGGAAAGATCCCTATGGCTACACCTTC

V gene: TRBV2
clone size: .
J gene: TRBJ1-5
D gene: .
CDR3 protein: CASSTNPGDRNQPQHF
CDR3 DNA: TGTGCCAGCAGTACCAACCCGGGGGACCGTAATCAGCCCCAGCATTTT

V gene: TRBV30
clone size: once
J gene: TRBJ2-3
D gene: TRBD1
CDR3 protein: CAWSGTGSGTDTQYF
CDR3 DNA: TGTGCCTGGAGTGGGACAGGCTCTGGCACAGATACGCAGTATTTT